This paragraph reports one T cell receptor (beta chain). Its recognized antigen is unknown. Per-nucleotide qualities are absent, and no much larger clonotype sits a single base away. Libraries came from the immunoSEQ multiplex PCR assay. DNA from the cultured and isolated CD4+ T cells underwent TCR beta CDR3 sequencing. The original methods were these. The analysis removed non-productive TCR sequences, trimmed reads to the CDR3 region, and retained only CDR3s that were 7 or more amino acids long. The MANAFEST web app was used to pick out antigen-specific clonotypes by comparing their expansion in peptide wells with that in reference cultures. Positive clones required FDR<0.05 expansion versus reference and all other wells, odds ratio above 5, and frequency above 0.1% in two replicate wells. Clonotypes significantly expanded in SARS-CoV-2 spike wells and in at least one common cold coronavirus spike condition were defined as cross-reactive. CDR3 similarity was assessed by Levenshtein distance with the stringdist R package, and unrooted trees were built with ape in R 3.6.1. TCRdb took this table from immuneACCESS and kept in-frame rearrangements with V and J called. Such tables lack part of the clones; where checked against another copy, unresolved V genes explain under half of the gap, and the rest is unexplained. The DNA was the basis for D and trimming; V, J and clone size are from that table. The sample yields approximately 83,000 clones; roughly 80% were counted once. The ten biggest clones cover more than 0.85% of the sample.

The ViraFEST assay stimulated PBMC with viral peptide pools and then used TCR sequencing to identify antigen-specific CD4+ T cell clonotypes by expansion. After around ten days of culture, CD4+ T cells were isolated with the EasySep CD4+ T cell isolation kit. Each participant received two doses of an mRNA SARS-CoV-2 vaccine, either BNT162b2 or mRNA-1273. None of the healthy vaccine recipients had a prior SARS-CoV-2 infection, which was confirmed by nucleocapsid antibody tests that came back negative both before and after vaccination. Each well held two million PBMC cultured in IMDM containing about 5.4% human AB serum, about 10 IU/ml IL-2 and gentamicin, along with roughly 10 ug/ml peptides. Half of the culture medium was replaced with fresh IL-2-containing medium on days 3 and 7. Unless otherwise noted, each peptide stimulation condition was cultured in triplicate wells. PBMC were separated from whole blood using Ficoll-Paque Plus gradient centrifugation and were then either cryopreserved at -140C or used fresh. The overlapping peptide pools covered the spike proteins of SARS-CoV-2 and of the common cold coronaviruses HCoV-NL63, HCoV-OC43 and HCoV-229E. Genomic DNA was extracted from cultured CD4+ T cells with the QIAamp micro DNA kit.

This sample was taken from a study of vaccination effects on CD4 cells after COVID-19 (dated 2022 in TCRdb). Regarding the research as a whole: Across the study, the median time from the second dose to post-vaccine sampling was 72 days (range 14 to 241). In both COVID-19 convalescent patients and infection-naive vaccine recipients, the study compared SARS-CoV-2 spike-specific CD4+ TCR repertoires from before mRNA vaccination with those from after it. Altogether, about 10 COVID-19 convalescent patients and several SARS-CoV-2-naive healthy vaccine recipients made up the full study. In the study, cultures from other donors were sequenced using the Oncomine TCR Beta short-read assay on an Illumina iSeq 100.

General study outcomes and caveats: Marked clonal contraction was observed in both infection-induced and vaccine-induced clones at late post-vaccination timepoints, consistent with waning T cell responses. The study was limited by a small number of convalescent patients, and early post-infection timepoints were lacking. Among healthy vaccine recipients, nearly all vaccine-induced clones were SARS-CoV-2 mono-reactive, and only 1 of 255 was cross-reactive with common cold coronaviruses.

V was cut back by 2 bases and J by 8 bases, leaving a gap of 18 bases between them. CDR1 and CDR2, per the germline V gene, are KGHSH and LQKENI. From its cysteine to its phenylalanine, the CDR3 spans 15 amino acids. Only the CDR3 DNA is retained, 45 bases long and in frame from the first base. The V and J genes are TRBV18 and TRBJ1-1; a weak D assignment points to TRBD1 (5 bases agree). Sequences were derived from CD4+ T cells from PBMCs cultured with HCoV-OC43 spike peptides, sampled after COVID-19 vaccination. Interpreted using the paper, the cell subset or site label stands for: HCoV-OC43 spike overlapping peptide pool stimulation. The clonotype was recovered from a human donor who received a COVID-19 vaccine. At the DNA level, the sequence is TGTGCCAGCTCACCATCGTGGACGGGACGGGGGGAAGCTTTCTTT. Its coded protein is CASSPSWTGRGEAFF.